The sequence of this TCR beta chain was determined in a study of blood T cell repertoires in COVID-19. In its sample, this clone was seen a few times. Original analysis: Amplification with reference gene primers provided the estimates of nucleated cell counts. Repertoires were generated with immunoSEQ multiplex PCR, while TCRdb's copy carries only in-frame clones and drops some. The V and J calls and clone size were taken over from that table, and D and trimming were inferred from the DNA. The sample carries more than 200,000 clones, under 90% recorded once. The CDR3 has 12 residues. Trimming at V came to 6 bases and at J to 2 bases, leaving 4 bases not matched to a gene. Germline loops: CDR1 SQVTM, CDR2 ANQGSEA. The study recruited people aged about 18 to 89 years across approximately 23 US areas.

Sequenced material: PBMCs or T cells enriched from blood (not recorded which). This receptor was taken from a middle-aged man who had recovered from COVID-19. The rearrangement links TRBV29-1 to TRBJ2-7; 7 bases line up with TRBD1. The CDR3 loop is CSVMGTAYEQYF. CDR3 bases: TGCAGCGTCATGGGGACAGCCTACGAGCAGTACTTC.